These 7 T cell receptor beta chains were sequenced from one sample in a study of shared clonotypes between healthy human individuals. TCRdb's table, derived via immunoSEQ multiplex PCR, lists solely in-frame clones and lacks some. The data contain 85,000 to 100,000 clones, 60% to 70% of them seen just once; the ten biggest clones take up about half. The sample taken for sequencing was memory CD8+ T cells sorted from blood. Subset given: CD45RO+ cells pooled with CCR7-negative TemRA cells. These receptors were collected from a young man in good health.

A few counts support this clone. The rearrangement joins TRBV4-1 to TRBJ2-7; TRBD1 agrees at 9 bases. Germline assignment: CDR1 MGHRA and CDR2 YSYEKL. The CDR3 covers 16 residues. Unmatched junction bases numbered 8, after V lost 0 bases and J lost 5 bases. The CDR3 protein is CASSQEDGTGFDEQYF. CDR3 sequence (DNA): TGCGCCAGCAGCCAAGAAGATGGGACAGGGTTCGACGAGCAGTACTTC.

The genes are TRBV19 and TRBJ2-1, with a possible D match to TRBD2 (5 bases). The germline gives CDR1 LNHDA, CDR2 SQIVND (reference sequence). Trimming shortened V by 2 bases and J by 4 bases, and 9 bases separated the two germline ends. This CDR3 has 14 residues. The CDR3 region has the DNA TGTGCCAGTAGTATATCCGGACTGTACAATGAGCAGTTCTTC. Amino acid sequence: CASSISGLYNEQFF.

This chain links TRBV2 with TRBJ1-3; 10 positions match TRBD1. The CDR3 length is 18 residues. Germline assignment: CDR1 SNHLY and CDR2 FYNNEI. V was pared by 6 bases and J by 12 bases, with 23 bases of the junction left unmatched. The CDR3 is CASRPAPRPGTGVYLIYF. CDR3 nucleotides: TGTGCCAGCAGGCCAGCCCCGAGGCCCGGGACAGGGGTCTATCTCATATATTTT.

The DNA of the CDR3 is TGTGCCACCAGCAGAGATCTTATGGCGGCAGGGCAGCCCCAGCATTTT. Its protein product is CATSRDLMAAGQPQHF. The V call is TRBV15, the J call TRBJ1-5; tentative D call: TRBD1 (5 bases). V was clipped by 0 bases and J by 7 bases, with 16 bases between them. CDR1 and CDR2 from the germline V gene are LNHNV and YYDKDF (reference sequence). The CDR3 is made up of 16 amino acids.

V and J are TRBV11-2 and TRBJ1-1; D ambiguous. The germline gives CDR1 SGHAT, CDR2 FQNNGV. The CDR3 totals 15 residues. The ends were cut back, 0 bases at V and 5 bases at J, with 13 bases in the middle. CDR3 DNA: TGTGCCAGCAGCTTAGATGTTGCGGGAAGGACTGAAGCTTTCTTT. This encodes CASSLDVAGRTEAFF.

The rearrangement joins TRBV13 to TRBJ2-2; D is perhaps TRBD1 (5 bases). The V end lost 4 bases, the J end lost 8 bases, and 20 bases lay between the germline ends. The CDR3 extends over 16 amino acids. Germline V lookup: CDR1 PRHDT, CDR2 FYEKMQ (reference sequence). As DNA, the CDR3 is TGTGCCAGCAGCTCCGCGGCGAAGGGGCTGTGGGGGGAGCTGTTTTTT. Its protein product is CASSSAAKGLWGELFF.

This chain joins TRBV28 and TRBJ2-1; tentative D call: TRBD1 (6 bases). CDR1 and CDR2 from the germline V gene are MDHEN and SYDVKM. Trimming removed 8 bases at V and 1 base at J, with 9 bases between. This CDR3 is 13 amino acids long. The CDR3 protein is CASQGRSYNEQFF. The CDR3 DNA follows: TGTGCCAGCCAGGGGCGTTCCTACAATGAGCAGTTCTTC. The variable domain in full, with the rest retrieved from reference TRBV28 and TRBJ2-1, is DVKVTQSSRYLVKRTGEKVFLECVQDMDHENMFWYRQDPGLGLRLIYFSYDVKMKEKGDIPEGYSVSREKKERFSLILESASTNQTSMYLCASQGRSYNEQFFGPGTRLTVL.